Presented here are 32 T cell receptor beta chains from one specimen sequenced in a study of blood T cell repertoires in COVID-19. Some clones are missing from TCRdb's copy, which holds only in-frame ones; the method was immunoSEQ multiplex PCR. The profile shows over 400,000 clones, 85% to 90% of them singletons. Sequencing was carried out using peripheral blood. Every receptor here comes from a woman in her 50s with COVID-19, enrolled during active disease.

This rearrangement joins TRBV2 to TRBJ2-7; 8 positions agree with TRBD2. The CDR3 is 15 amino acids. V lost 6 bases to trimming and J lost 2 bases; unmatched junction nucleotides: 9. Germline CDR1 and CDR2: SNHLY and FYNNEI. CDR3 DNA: TGTGCCAGCAGCGTAGCGGGGCCCCCTACCTACGAGCAGTACTTC. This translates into CASSVAGPPTYEQYF.

CDR3 region: CASSFTGAPADTQYF. DNA for the CDR3: TGTGCCAGCAGCTTCACAGGGGCCCCAGCAGATACGCAGTATTTT. The rearrangement uses TRBV7-6 and TRBJ2-3; 7 bases are a match to TRBD1. CDR3 length equals 15 residues. Looked up from germline, CDR1 is SGHVS and CDR2 is FNYEAQ. With 3 bases clipped from V and 4 bases from J, the junction kept 7 bases outside the gene matches.

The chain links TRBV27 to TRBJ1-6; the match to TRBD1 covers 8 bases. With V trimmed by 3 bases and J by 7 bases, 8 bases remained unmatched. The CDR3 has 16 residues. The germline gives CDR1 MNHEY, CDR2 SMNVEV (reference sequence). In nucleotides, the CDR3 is TGTGCCAGCAGTTTGGACGCCAGGGGGCAGAATTCACCCCTCCACTTT. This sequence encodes CASSLDARGQNSPLHF.

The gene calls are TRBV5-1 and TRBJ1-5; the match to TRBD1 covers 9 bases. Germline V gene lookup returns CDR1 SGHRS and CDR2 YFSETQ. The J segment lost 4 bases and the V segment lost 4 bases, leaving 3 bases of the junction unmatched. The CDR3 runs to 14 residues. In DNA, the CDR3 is TGCGCCAGCAGCCCGACAGGGGGTAATCAGCCCCAGCATTTT. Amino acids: CASSPTGGNQPQHF.

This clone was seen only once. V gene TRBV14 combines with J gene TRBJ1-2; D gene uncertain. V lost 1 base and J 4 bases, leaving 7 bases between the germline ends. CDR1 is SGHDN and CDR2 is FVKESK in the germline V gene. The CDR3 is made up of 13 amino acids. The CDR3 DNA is TGTGCCAGCAGCCAAGCACAGTCCTATGGCTACACCTTC. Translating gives CASSQAQSYGYTF.

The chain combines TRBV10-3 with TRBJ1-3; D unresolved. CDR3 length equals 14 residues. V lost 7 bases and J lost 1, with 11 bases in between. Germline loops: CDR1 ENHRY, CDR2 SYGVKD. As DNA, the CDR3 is TGTGCCATCAAGGCAGAACTATCTGGAAACACCATATATTTT. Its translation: CAIKAELSGNTIYF.

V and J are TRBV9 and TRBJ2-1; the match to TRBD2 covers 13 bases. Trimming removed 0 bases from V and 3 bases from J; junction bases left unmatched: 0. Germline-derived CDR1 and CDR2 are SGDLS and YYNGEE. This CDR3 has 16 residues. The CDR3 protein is CASSVGTSGGYNEQFF. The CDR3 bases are TGTGCCAGCAGCGTAGGGACTAGCGGGGGCTACAATGAGCAGTTCTTC.

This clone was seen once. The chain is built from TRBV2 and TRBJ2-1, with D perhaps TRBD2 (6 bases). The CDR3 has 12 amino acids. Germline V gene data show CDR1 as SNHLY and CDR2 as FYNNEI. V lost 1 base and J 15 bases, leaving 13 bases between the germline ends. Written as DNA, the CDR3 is TGTGCCAGCAGTGAAGAGCGGGCTTCCCCGTTCTTC. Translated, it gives CASSEERASPFF.

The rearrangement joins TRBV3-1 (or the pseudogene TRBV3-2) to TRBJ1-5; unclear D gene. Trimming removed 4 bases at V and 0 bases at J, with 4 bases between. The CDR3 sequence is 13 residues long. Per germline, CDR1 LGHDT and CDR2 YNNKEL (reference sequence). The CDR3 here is CASSLYSNQPQHF. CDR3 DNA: TGTGCCAGCAGCCTTTATAGCAATCAGCCCCAGCATTTT.

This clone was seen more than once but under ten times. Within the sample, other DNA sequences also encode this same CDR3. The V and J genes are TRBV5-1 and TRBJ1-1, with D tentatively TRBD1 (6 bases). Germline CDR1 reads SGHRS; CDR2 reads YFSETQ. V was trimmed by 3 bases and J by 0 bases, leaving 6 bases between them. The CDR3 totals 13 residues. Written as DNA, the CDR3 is TGCGCCAGCAGCTCAGGGGTGAACACTGAAGCTTTCTTT. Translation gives CASSSGVNTEAFF. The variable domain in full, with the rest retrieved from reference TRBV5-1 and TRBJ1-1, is KAGVTQTPRYLIKTRGQQVTLSCSPISGHRSVSWYQQTPGQGLQFLFEYFSETQRNKGNFPGRFSGRQFSNSRSEMNVSTLELGDSALYLCASSSGVNTEAFFGQGTRLTVV.

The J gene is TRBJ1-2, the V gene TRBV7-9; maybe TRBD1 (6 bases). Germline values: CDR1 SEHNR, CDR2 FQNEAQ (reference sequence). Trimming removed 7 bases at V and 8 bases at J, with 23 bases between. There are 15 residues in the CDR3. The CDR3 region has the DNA TGTGCCAGCACCCCGGGGGGACATAGATTGAGGGGCTACACCTTC. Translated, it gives CASTPGGHRLRGYTF.

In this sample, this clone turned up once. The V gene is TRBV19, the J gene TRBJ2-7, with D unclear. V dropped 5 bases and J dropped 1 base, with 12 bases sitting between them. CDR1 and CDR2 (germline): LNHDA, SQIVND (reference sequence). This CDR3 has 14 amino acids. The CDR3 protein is CASSPQEGSYEQYF. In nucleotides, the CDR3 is TGTGCCAGTAGTCCCCAGGAAGGATCCTACGAGCAGTACTTC.

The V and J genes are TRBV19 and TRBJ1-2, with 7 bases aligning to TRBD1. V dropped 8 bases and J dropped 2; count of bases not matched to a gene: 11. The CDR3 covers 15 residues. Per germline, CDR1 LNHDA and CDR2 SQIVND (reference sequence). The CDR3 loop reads CASSPQMTGNYGYTF. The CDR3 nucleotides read TGTGCCAGTTCCCCCCAGATGACAGGGAACTATGGCTACACCTTC.

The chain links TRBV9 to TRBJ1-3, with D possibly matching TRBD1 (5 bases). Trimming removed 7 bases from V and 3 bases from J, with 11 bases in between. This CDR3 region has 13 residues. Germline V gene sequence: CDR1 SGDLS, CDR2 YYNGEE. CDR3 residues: CASRGVDGNTIYF. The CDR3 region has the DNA TGTGCCAGCCGGGGGGTAGATGGAAACACCATATATTTT.

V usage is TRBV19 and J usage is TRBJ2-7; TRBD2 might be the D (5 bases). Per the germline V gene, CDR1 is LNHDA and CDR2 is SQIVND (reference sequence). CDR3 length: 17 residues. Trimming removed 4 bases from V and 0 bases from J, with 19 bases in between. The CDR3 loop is CASSKPGLKRASYEQYF. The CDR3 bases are TGTGCCAGTAGTAAACCCGGATTAAAGAGGGCCTCCTACGAGCAGTACTTC. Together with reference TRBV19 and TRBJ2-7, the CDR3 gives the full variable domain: DGGITQSPKYLFRKEGQNVTLSCEQNLNHDAMYWYRQDPGQGLRLIYYSQIVNDFQKGDIAEGYSVSREKKESFPLTVTSAQKNPTAFYLCASSKPGLKRASYEQYFGPGTRLTVT.

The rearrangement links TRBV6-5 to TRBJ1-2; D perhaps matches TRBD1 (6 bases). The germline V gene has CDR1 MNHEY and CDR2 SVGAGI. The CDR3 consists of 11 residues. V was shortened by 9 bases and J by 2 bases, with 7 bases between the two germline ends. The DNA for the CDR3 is TGTGCCAGTCAGGGGAACTATGGCTACACCTTC. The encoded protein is CASQGNYGYTF.

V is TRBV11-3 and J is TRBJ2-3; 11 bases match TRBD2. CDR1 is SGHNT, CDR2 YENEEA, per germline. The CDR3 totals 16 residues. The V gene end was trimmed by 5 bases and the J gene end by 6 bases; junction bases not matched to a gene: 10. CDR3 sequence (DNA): TGTGCCAGCAGCCAGAGGCTAGCGGGGGGCGTGGATACGCAGTATTTT. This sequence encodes CASSQRLAGGVDTQYF.

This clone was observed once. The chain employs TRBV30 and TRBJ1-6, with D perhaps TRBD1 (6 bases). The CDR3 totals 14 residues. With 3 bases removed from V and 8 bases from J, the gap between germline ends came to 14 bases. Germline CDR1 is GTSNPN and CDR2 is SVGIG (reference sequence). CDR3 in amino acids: CAWSKDHRDSPLHF. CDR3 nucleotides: TGTGCCTGGAGCAAAGACCACAGGGATTCACCCCTCCACTTT.

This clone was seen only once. The CDR3 sequence: CASSIADRANYGYTF. CDR3 nucleotides: TGTGCCAGTAGTATAGCGGACAGAGCTAACTATGGCTACACCTTC. The rearrangement joins TRBV19 to TRBJ1-2, with D possibly matching TRBD1 (6 bases). The V end lost 1 base, the J end lost 0 bases, and 9 bases lay between the germline ends. The CDR3 consists of 15 residues. Germline assignment: CDR1 LNHDA and CDR2 SQIVND (reference sequence).

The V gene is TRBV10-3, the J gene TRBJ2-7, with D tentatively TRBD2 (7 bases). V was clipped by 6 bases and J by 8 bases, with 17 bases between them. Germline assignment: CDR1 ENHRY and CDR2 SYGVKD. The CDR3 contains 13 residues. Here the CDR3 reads CAISDERGGQQYF. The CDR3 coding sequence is TGTGCCATCAGCGACGAAAGGGGGGGTCAGCAGTACTTC.

CDR3 protein: CASSLDRVDSEAFF. The CDR3 coding sequence is TGTGCCAGCAGCTTAGATAGGGTTGACAGCGAAGCTTTCTTT. This rearrangement joins TRBV7-9 to TRBJ1-1, with D tentatively TRBD1 (5 bases). Trimming pared 1 base from V and 8 bases from J, leaving 14 bases between. The CDR3 sequence is 14 residues long. The germline gives CDR1 SEHNR, CDR2 FQNEAQ (reference sequence).

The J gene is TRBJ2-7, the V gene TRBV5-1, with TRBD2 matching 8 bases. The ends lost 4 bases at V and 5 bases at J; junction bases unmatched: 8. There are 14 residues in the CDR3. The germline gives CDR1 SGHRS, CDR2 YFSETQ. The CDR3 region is CASSVVAGLDEQYF. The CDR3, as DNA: TGCGCCAGCAGCGTTGTAGCGGGGCTAGACGAGCAGTACTTC.

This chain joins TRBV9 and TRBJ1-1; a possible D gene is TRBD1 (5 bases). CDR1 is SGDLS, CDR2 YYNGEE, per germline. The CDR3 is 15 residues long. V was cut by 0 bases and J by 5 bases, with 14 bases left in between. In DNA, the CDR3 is TGTGCCAGCAGCGTAGGCGGGGACGGAAAAACTGAAGCTTTCTTT. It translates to CASSVGGDGKTEAFF.

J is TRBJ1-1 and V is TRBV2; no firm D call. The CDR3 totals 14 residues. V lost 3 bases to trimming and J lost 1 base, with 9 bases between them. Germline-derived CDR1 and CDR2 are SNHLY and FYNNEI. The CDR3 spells CASSDGLQNTEAFF. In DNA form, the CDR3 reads TGTGCCAGCAGTGATGGCCTCCAGAACACTGAAGCTTTCTTT.

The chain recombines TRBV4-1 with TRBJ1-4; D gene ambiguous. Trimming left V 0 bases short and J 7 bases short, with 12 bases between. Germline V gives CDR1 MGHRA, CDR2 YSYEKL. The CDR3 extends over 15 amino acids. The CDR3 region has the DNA TGCGCCAGCAGCCAAGATAACAGAGCCGCTGAAAAACTGTTTTTT. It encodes CASSQDNRAAEKLFF.

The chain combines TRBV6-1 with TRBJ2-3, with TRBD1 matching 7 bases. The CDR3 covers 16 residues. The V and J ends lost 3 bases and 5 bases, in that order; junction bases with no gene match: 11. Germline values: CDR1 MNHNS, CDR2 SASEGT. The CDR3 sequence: CASSDRPDRRQDTQYF. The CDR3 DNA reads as TGTGCCAGCAGTGATCGCCCGGACAGGCGGCAAGATACGCAGTATTTT.

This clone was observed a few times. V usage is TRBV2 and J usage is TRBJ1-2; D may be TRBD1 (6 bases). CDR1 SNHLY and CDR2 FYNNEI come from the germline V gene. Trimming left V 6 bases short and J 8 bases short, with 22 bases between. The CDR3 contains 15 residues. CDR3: CASRPGTSPLWGYTF. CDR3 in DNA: TGTGCCAGCAGACCCGGGACATCCCCCCTCTGGGGCTACACCTTC.

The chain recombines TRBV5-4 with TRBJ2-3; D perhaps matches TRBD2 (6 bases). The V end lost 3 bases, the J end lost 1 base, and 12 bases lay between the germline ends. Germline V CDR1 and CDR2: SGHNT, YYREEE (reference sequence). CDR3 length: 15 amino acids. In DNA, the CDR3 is TGTGCCAGCAGCTCGGGACTTCTCCGCACAGATACGCAGTATTTT. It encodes CASSSGLLRTDTQYF.

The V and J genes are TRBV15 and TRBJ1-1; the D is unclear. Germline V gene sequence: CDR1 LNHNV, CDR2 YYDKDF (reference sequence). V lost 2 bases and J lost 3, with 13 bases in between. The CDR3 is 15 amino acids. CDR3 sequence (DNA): TGTGCCACCAGCAGACGCGGACTGATGGACACTGAAGCTTTCTTT. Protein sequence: CATSRRGLMDTEAFF.

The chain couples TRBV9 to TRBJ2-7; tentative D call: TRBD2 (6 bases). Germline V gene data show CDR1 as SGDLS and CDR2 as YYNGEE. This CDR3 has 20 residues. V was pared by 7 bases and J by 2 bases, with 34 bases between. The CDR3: CASSEGGPELGKPSAYEQYF. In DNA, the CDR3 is TGTGCCAGCTCGGAGGGAGGCCCGGAATTAGGTAAACCCTCGGCCTACGAGCAGTACTTC.

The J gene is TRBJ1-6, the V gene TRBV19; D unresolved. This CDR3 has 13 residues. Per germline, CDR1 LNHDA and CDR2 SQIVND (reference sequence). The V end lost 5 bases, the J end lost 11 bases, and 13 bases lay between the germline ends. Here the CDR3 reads CASSHDREAPLHF. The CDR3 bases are TGTGCCAGTAGTCACGATCGGGAGGCACCCCTCCACTTT.

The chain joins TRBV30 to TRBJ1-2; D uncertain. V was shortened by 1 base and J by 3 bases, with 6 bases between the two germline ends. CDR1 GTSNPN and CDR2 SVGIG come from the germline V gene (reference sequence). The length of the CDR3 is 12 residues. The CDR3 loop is CAWSEEDYGYTF. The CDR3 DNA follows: TGTGCCTGGAGTGAAGAGGACTATGGCTACACCTTC.